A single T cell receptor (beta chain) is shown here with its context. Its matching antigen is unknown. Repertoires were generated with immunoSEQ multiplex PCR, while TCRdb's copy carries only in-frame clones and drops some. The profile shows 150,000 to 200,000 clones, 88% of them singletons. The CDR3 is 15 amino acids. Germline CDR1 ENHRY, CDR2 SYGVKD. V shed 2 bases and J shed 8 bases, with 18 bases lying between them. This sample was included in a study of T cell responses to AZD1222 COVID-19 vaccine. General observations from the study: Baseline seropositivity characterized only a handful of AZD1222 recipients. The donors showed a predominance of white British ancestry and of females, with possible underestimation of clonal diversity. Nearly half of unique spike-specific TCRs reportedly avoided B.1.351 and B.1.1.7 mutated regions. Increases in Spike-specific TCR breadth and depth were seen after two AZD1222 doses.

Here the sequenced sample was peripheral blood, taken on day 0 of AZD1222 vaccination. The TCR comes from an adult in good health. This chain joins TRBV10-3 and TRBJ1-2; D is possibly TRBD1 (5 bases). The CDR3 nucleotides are TGTGCCATCAGTGAGATAGCGGGCAGGGAACGCGGCTACACCTTC. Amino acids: CAISEIAGRERGYTF.